This T cell receptor beta chain is from a study of cytomegalovirus exposure and HLA in healthy donors. The primer mix had 60 Vbeta and 13 Jbeta primers. Profiling relied on immunoSEQ multiplex PCR, and the TCRdb table lists in-frame clones only, not all of them. The sample gives 130,000 to 150,000 clones, 55% to 70% of which show up once; around 3% is in the top ten. The V end lost 7 bases, the J end lost 7 bases, and 9 bases lay between the germline ends. Looked up from germline, CDR1 is SNHLY and CDR2 is FYNNEI. This CDR3 region has 11 residues. V is TRBV2 and J is TRBJ2-3; D unclear. The sequence came from a woman aged 25 to 39 in good health and CMV-seropositive. The sample consisted of PBMCs. In DNA, the CDR3 is TGTGCCAGCAAGTTCGGGTATACGCAGTATTTT. Translation: CASKFGYTQYF. The full variable domain, completed using reference TRBV2 and TRBJ2-3, is EPEVTQTPSHQVTQMGQEVILRCVPISNHLYFYWYRQILGQKVEFLVSFYNNEISEKSEIFDDQFSVERPDGSNFTLKIRSTKLEDSAMYFCASKFGYTQYFGPGTRLTVL.